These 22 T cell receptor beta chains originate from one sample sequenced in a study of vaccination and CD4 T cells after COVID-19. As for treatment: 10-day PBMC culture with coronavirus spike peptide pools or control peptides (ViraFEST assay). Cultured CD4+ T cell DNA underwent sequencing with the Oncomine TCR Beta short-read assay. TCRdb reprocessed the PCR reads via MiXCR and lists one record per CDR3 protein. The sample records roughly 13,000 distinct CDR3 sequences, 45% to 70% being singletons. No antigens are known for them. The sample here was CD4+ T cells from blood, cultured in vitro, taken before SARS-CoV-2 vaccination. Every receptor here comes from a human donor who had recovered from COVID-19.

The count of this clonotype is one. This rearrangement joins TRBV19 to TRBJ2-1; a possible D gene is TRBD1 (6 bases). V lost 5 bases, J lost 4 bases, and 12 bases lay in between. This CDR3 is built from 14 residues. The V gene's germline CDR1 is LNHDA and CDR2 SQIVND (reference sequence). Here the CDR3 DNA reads TGTGCCAGTAGTTTACAGGGATTATACAATGAGCAGTTCTTC. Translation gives CASSLQGLYNEQFF. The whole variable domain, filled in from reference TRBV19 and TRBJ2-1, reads DGGITQSPKYLFRKEGQNVTLSCEQNLNHDAMYWYRQDPGQGLRLIYYSQIVNDFQKGDIAEGYSVSREKKESFPLTVTSAQKNPTAFYLCASSLQGLYNEQFFGPGTRLTVL.

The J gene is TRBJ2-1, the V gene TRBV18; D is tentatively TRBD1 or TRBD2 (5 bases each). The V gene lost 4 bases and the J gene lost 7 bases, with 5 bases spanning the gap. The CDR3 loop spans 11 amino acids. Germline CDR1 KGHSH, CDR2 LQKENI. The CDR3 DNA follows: TGTGCCAGCTCACGGGGGAATGAGCAGTTCTTC. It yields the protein CASSRGNEQFF.

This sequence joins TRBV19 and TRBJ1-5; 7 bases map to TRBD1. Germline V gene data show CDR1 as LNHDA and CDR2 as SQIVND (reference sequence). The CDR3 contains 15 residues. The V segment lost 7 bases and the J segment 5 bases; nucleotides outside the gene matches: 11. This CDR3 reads CASTADRAFYQPQHF. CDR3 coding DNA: TGTGCCAGTACCGCAGACAGGGCGTTTTATCAGCCCCAGCATTTT.

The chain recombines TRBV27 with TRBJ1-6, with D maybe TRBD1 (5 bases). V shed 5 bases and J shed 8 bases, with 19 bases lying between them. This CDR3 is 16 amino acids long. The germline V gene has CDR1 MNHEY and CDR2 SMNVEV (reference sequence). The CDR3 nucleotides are TGTGCCAGCAGTCCCCTTCTAGGGGACCGTTATTCACCCCTCCACTTT. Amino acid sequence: CASSPLLGDRYSPLHF.

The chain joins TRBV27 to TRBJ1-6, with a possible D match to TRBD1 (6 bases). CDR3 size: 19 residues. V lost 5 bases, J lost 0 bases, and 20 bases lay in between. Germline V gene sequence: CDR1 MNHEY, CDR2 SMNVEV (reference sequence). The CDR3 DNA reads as TGTGCCAGCAGTCCATCAGGGGTAATTGTCAGCTCCTATAATTCACCCCTCCACTTT. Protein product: CASSPSGVIVSSYNSPLHF.

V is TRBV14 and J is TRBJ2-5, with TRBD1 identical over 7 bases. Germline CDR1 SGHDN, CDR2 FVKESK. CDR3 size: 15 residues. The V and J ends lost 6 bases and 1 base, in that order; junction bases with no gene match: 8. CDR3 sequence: CASSPRQGLQETQYF. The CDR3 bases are TGTGCCAGCAGTCCCAGACAGGGCCTCCAAGAGACCCAGTACTTC.

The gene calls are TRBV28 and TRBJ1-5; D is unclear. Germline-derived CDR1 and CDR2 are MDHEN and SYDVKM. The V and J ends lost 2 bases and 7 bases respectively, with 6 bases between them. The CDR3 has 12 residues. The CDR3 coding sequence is TGTGCCAGCAGTTTAACAAGGCAGCCCCAGCATTTT. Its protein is CASSLTRQPQHF.

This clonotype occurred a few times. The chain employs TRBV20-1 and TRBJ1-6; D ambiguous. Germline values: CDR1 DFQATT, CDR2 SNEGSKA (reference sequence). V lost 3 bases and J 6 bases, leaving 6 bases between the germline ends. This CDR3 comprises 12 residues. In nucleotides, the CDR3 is TGCAGTGCTAGCGAGGGTAATTCACCCCTCCACTTT. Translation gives CSASEGNSPLHF.

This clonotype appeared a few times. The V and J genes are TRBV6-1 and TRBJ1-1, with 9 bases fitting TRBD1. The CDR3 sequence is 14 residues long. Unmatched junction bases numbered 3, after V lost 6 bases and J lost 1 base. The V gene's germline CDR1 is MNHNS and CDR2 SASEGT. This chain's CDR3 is CASRRGQGNTEAFF. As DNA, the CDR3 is TGTGCCAGCAGGCGGGGACAGGGGAACACTGAAGCTTTCTTT.

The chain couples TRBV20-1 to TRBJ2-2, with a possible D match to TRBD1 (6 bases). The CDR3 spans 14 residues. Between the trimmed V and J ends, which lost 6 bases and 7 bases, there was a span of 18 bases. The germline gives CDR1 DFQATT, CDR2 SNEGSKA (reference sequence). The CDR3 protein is CSARLGGNIGELFF. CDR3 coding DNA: TGCAGTGCCCGGTTAGGGGGAAATATCGGGGAGCTGTTTTTT.

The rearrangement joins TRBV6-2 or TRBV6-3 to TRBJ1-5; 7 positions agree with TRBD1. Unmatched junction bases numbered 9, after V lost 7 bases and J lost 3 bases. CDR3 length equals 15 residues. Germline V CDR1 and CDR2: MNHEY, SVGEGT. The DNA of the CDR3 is TGTGCCAGCACAGGGGGGGCTATTAACAATCAGCCCCAGCATTTT. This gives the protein CASTGGAINNQPQHF.

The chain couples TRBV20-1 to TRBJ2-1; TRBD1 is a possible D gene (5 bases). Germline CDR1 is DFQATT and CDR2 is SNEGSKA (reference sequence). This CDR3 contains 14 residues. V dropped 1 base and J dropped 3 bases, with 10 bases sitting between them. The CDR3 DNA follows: TGCAGTGCTAGAGGACAGACCTACTACAATGAGCAGTTCTTC. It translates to CSARGQTYYNEQFF.

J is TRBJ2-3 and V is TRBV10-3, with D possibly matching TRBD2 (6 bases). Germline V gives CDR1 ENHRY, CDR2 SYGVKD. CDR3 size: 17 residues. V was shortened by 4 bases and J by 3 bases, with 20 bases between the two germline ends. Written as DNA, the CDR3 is TGTGCCATCAGTGCGTGGAGGGAGGCGGCCTCAACAGATACGCAGTATTTT. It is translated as CAISAWREAASTDTQYF.

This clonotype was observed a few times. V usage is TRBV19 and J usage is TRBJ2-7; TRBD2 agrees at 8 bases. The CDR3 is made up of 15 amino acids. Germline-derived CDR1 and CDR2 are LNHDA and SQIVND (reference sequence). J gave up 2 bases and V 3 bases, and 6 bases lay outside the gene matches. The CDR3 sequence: CASSIGLAETYEQYF. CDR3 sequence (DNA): TGTGCCAGTAGTATTGGACTAGCAGAGACCTACGAGCAGTACTTC.

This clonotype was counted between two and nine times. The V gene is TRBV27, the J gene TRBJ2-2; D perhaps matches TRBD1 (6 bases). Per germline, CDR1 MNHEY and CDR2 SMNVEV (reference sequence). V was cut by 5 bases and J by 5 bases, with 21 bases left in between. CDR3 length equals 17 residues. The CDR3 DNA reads TGTGCCAGCAGTCAGCGGACAGCCGTCGCGAGAACCGGGGAGCTGTTTTTT. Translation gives CASSQRTAVARTGELFF.

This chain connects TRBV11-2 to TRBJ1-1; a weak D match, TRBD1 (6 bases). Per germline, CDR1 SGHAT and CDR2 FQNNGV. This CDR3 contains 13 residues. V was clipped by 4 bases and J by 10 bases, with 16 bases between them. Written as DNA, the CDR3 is TGTGCCAGCAGCTCCAGGGACACCCAGAGAGCTTTCTTT. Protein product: CASSSRDTQRAFF.

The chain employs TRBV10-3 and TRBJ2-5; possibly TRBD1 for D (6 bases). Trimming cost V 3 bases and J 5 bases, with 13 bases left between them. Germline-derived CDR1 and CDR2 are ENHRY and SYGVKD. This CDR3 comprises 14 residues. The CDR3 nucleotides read TGTGCCATCAGTGACCAACAGGGAGCGGAGACCCAGTACTTC. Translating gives CAISDQQGAETQYF.

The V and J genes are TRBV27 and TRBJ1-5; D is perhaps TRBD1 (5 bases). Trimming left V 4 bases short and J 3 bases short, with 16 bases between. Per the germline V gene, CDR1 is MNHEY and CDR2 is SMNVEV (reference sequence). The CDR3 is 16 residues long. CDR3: CASSSTGTVFNQPQHF. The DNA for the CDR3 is TGTGCCAGCAGTTCCACCGGGACGGTATTCAATCAGCCCCAGCATTTT.

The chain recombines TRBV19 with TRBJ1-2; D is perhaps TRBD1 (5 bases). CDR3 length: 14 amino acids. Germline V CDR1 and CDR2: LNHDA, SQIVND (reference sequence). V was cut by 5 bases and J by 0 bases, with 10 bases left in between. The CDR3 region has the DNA TGTGCCAGTAGTCTAGGGGCGACTAACTATGGCTACACCTTC. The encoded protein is CASSLGATNYGYTF.

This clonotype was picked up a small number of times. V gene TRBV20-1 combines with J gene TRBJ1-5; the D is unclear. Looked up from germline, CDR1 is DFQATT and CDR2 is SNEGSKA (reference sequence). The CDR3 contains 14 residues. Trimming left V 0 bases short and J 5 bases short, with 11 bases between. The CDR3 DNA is TGCAGTGCTAGAGATGGTTCCCGCGATCAGCCCCAGCATTTT. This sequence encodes CSARDGSRDQPQHF.

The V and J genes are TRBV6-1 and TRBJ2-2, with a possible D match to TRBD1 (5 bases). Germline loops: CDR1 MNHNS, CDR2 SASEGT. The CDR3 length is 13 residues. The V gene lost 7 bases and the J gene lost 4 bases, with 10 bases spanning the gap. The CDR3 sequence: CASKAGFTGELFF. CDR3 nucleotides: TGTGCCAGCAAGGCAGGGTTCACCGGGGAGCTGTTTTTT.

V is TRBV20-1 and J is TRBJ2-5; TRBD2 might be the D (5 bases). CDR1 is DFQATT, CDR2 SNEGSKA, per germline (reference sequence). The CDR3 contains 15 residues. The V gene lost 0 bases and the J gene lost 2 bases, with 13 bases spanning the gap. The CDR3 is CSAREIGGGQETQYF. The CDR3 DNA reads TGCAGTGCTAGAGAGATCGGCGGAGGTCAAGAGACCCAGTACTTC.